Following are 21 T cell receptor beta chains from one sample sequenced in a study of beta chain features in type 1 diabetes. Of the isolated RNA, all was reverse transcribed, and so the sequenced material was expressed TCRB transcripts. The assay was immunoSEQ multiplex PCR, and TCRdb's table has in-frame clones only and misses some. The sample includes 250,000 to 350,000 clones, less than 15% of them seen just once. Sequencing was done on a sample of central memory CD4+ T cells from blood. The receptors here all came from a man younger than 45 in good health.

There are many counts of this clone. The V call is TRBV29-1, the J call TRBJ1-1; D uncertain. This CDR3 contains 11 residues. V lost 4 bases and J 6 bases, leaving 9 bases between the germline ends. The germline V gene has CDR1 SQVTM and CDR2 ANQGSEA. The CDR3 loop is CSVGAGSEAFF. Here the CDR3 DNA reads TGCAGCGTTGGAGCGGGGTCTGAAGCTTTCTTT.

This clone appeared a few times. The chain links TRBV11-2 to TRBJ2-1, with D possibly TRBD2 on 5 matching bases. The CDR3 is made up of 15 amino acids. The germline CDR1 and CDR2 sequences are SGHAT and FQNNGV. Between the trimmed V and J ends, which lost 2 bases and 7 bases, there was a span of 15 bases. The CDR3 sequence is CASSLPSGVGNEQFF. In DNA form, the CDR3 reads TGTGCCAGCAGCTTACCGAGCGGAGTGGGGAATGAGCAGTTCTTC.

This chain connects TRBV7-2 to TRBJ2-1, with 11 bases matching TRBD2. This CDR3 is 16 amino acids long. The J segment lost 12 bases and the V segment lost 5 bases, leaving 15 bases of the junction unmatched. CDR1 and CDR2 (germline): SGHTA, FQGNSA. The CDR3 reads CASSPGLAGGLSRQFF. The CDR3 bases are TGTGCCAGCAGCCCCGGGCTAGCGGGAGGTCTCTCCCGGCAGTTCTTC.

The CDR3: CASGDRVQPQHF. The CDR3 nucleotides read TGTGCCAGCGGGGACAGGGTTCAGCCCCAGCATTTT. The rearrangement links TRBV28 to TRBJ1-5, with 9 nucleotides matching TRBD1. V shed 8 bases, J shed 6 bases, and the junction held 2 bases outside the gene matches. The length of the CDR3 is 12 residues. In germline, CDR1 is MDHEN, CDR2 SYDVKM.

The sample holds a few counts of this clone. This chain links TRBV7-2 with TRBJ2-5, with 13 nucleotides matching TRBD2. J lost 2 bases, V lost 0 bases, and 0 bases had no gene match. The germline V gene has CDR1 SGHTA and CDR2 FQGNSA. The CDR3 is 16 residues long. The CDR3 loop is CASSLAGLAGQETQYF. As DNA, the CDR3 is TGTGCCAGCAGCTTAGCGGGACTAGCGGGGCAAGAGACCCAGTACTTC. The variable domain in full, completed from reference TRBV7-2 and TRBJ2-5, reads GAGVSQSPSNKVTEKGKDVELRCDPISGHTALYWYRQSLGQGLEFLIYFQGNSAPDKSGLPSDRFSAERTGGSVSTLTIQRTQQEDSAVYLCASSLAGLAGQETQYFGPGTRLLVL.

This clone turned up a few times. The CDR3 sequence: CASSTGRTSIGEQYF. DNA for the CDR3: TGTGCCAGCAGTACAGGACGGACTAGCATCGGCGAGCAGTACTTC. V usage is TRBV27 and J usage is TRBJ2-7; 8 bases agree with TRBD2. The CDR3 is 15 residues long. With V trimmed by 5 bases and J by 6 bases, 12 bases remained unmatched. The germline gives CDR1 MNHEY, CDR2 SMNVEV (reference sequence).

The rearrangement links TRBV7-7 to TRBJ2-5; D uncertain. The CDR3 totals 12 residues. V lost 6 bases and J lost 1, with 6 bases in between. CDR1 and CDR2 (germline): SSHAT, FNYEAQ (reference sequence). The CDR3 sequence: CASSDLQETQYF. The DNA of the CDR3 is TGTGCCAGCAGTGATCTCCAAGAGACCCAGTACTTC.

The chain joins TRBV5-5 to TRBJ1-5, with D unclear. CDR3 size: 14 residues. Germline CDR1 SGHKS, CDR2 YYEKEE (reference sequence). V shed 3 bases and J shed 2 bases, with 9 bases lying between them. CDR3 nucleotide sequence: TGTGCCAGCAGCTCGGACGGACGCAATCAGCCCCAGCATTTT. Protein sequence: CASSSDGRNQPQHF.

This chain links TRBV7-2 with TRBJ2-4, with D perhaps TRBD1 (6 bases). Germline assignment: CDR1 SGHTA and CDR2 FQGNSA. The CDR3 consists of 12 residues. The V end was cut by 7 bases, the J end by 8 bases, with 12 bases between. CDR3 DNA sequence: TGTGCCAGCACCTCAGGGGTGGACATTCAGTACTTC. Translating it yields CASTSGVDIQYF.

This clone was seen a few times. The chain has TRBV11-2 and TRBJ2-1, with a weak D call TRBD2 (5 bases). CDR1 is SGHAT, CDR2 FQNNGV, per germline. The CDR3 is 15 amino acids. V lost 7 bases, J lost 6 bases, and 19 bases lay in between. CDR3 DNA sequence: TGTGCCAGCAAGAGGATGGGTAGCGCAATCAATGAGCAGTTCTTC. Residues: CASKRMGSAINEQFF.

This rearrangement joins TRBV2 to TRBJ2-5, with a tentative D call TRBD2 (6 bases). Germline V gives CDR1 SNHLY, CDR2 FYNNEI. Between the trimmed V and J ends, which lost 3 bases and 1 base, there was a span of 15 bases. This CDR3 contains 16 residues. CDR3 bases: TGTGCCAGCAGTGAGATTGGTTTGGGGGGCCAAGAGACCCAGTACTTC. Encoded protein: CASSEIGLGGQETQYF.

This clone showed up just a few times. The chain uses TRBV4-3 and TRBJ2-3; D might be TRBD1 or TRBD2, each matching 6 bases. Trimming shortened V by 4 bases and J by 1 base, and 12 bases separated the two germline ends. CDR1 and CDR2 (germline): LGHNA, YSLEER. This CDR3 spans 15 amino acids. CDR3 sequence: CASSPLGGGTDTQYF. CDR3 nucleotide sequence: TGCGCCAGCAGCCCCCTGGGGGGCGGCACAGATACGCAGTATTTT.

The rearrangement links TRBV5-1 to TRBJ2-2, with D tentatively TRBD1 (6 bases). The CDR3 has 15 residues. CDR1 and CDR2 (germline): SGHRS, YFSETQ. V lost 1 base and J lost 3, with 10 bases in between. CDR3 sequence reads: CASSLKGQHTGELFF. CDR3 DNA: TGCGCCAGCAGCTTGAAAGGACAGCACACCGGGGAGCTGTTTTTT.

The chain is built from TRBV5-1 and TRBJ2-7; tentative D call: TRBD1 (5 bases). V shed 5 bases and J shed 0 bases, with 15 bases lying between them. The CDR3 covers 15 residues. CDR1 and CDR2 from the germline V gene are SGHRS and YFSETQ. The CDR3 coding sequence is TGCGCCAGCAGGGATGGGGCTACGAGCTCCTACGAGCAGTACTTC. Protein product: CASRDGATSSYEQYF.

The genes are TRBV4-3 and TRBJ2-1; 9 bases align to TRBD2. With V trimmed by 0 bases and J by 0 bases, 9 bases remained unmatched. Germline V CDR1 and CDR2: LGHNA, YSLEER. The CDR3 length is 19 residues. DNA of the CDR3: TGCGCCAGCAGCCAAGATTTCTCCGGACTAGCGAGCTCCTACAATGAGCAGTTCTTC. Translating gives CASSQDFSGLASSYNEQFF.

This clone was picked up a small number of times. The J gene is TRBJ1-1, the V gene TRBV25-1; no definite D call. The germline CDR1 and CDR2 sequences are MGHDK and SYGVNS. The CDR3 totals 12 residues. The V gene lost 8 bases and the J gene lost 4 bases, with 11 bases spanning the gap. The CDR3 nucleotides are TGTGCCAGCTTACGGGTGGGCACTGAAGCTTTCTTT. It codes for CASLRVGTEAFF. Based on the CDR3 plus reference TRBV25-1 and TRBJ1-1, the full variable domain is EADIYQTPRYLVIGTGKKITLECSQTMGHDKMYWYQQDPGMELHLIHYSYGVNSTEKGDLSSESTVSRIRTEHFPLTLESARPSHTSQYLCASLRVGTEAFFGQGTRLTVV.

This clone was seen a few times. The CDR3 protein is CASRPGGGEKLFF. CDR3 nucleotide sequence: TGTGCCAGCAGACCCGGGGGTGGGGAAAAACTGTTTTTT. The V gene is TRBV6-5, the J gene TRBJ1-4, with D possibly TRBD1 on 5 matching bases. With 6 bases removed from V and 8 bases from J, the gap between germline ends came to 13 bases. Germline V lookup: CDR1 MNHEY, CDR2 SVGAGI. CDR3 length: 13 residues.

This clone was seen a few times. V gene TRBV15 combines with J gene TRBJ2-2, with 10 positions matching TRBD2. V shed 0 bases and J 0 bases; nucleotides not matched to a gene: 4. CDR3 length: 18 residues. Germline values: CDR1 LNHNV, CDR2 YYDKDF (reference sequence). The CDR3 loop reads CATSRELGTSANTGELFF. Written as DNA, the CDR3 is TGTGCCACCAGCAGAGAATTGGGGACTAGCGCGAACACCGGGGAGCTGTTTTTT.

V usage is TRBV30 and J usage is TRBJ1-1; 9 bases are shared with TRBD1. Trimming at V came to 1 base and at J to 2 bases, leaving 23 bases not matched to a gene. Germline CDR1 is GTSNPN and CDR2 is SVGIG (reference sequence). CDR3 length equals 21 residues. The CDR3 sequence is CAWSARAGDRVLMGSNTEAFF. The CDR3 DNA sequence: TGTGCCTGGAGTGCTCGGGCAGGGGACAGGGTATTAATGGGGTCTAACACTGAAGCTTTCTTT.

This clone has only a few counts. This CDR3 is also generated by other DNA sequences in the sample. This rearrangement joins TRBV7-2 to TRBJ2-1; D may be TRBD1 or TRBD2 (6 bases each). CDR3 size: 15 residues. The V gene lost 1 base and the J gene lost 2 bases, with 9 bases spanning the gap. Germline V gene lookup returns CDR1 SGHTA and CDR2 FQGNSA. Here the CDR3 reads CASSLGGGTYNEQFF. The DNA for the CDR3 is TGTGCCAGCAGCTTAGGAGGGGGGACCTACAATGAGCAGTTCTTC.

This clone was counted between two and nine times. V is TRBV4-3 and J is TRBJ2-5, with 12 bases lining up with TRBD2. Unmatched junction bases numbered 8, after V lost 2 bases and J lost 4 bases. This CDR3 comprises 17 residues. CDR1 LGHNA and CDR2 YSLEER come from the germline V gene. The CDR3 region has the DNA TGCGCCAGCAGCCAATTGCCGACTAGCGGGAGCGGAGAGACCCAGTACTTC. Its protein product is CASSQLPTSGSGETQYF.